This TCR beta chain originates from a study of T cell clonotyping in hematopoietic cell transplantation. Study-wide results and limits: Recipient TCR diversity dropped after transplant; expanded clonotypes rose from day 30 to 180.

Repertoires were generated with immunoSEQ multiplex PCR, while TCRdb's copy carries only in-frame clones and drops some. The sample records some 35,000 clones, roughly 96% being singletons. Described time point: recipient sample about 28 days before transplant, after cytoreduction. Remarks on this clone: The antigen is unknown.

The TCR comes from a man in his forties with chronic myeloid leukemia. Some clones in this sample may be carry-over from other donors' samples. The sequences come from peripheral blood mononuclear cells, collected before stem cell transplant.

As DNA, the CDR3 is TGTGCCAGCAGCCAGCTACAGGGGGACAATCAGCCCCAGCATTTT. Residues: CASSQLQGDNQPQHF. This chain joins TRBV4-2 and TRBJ1-5, with 8 bases fitting TRBD1. With V trimmed by 3 bases and J by 3 bases, 4 bases remained unmatched. The CDR3 has 15 amino acids. Germline loops: CDR1 LGHNA, CDR2 YNFKEQ.